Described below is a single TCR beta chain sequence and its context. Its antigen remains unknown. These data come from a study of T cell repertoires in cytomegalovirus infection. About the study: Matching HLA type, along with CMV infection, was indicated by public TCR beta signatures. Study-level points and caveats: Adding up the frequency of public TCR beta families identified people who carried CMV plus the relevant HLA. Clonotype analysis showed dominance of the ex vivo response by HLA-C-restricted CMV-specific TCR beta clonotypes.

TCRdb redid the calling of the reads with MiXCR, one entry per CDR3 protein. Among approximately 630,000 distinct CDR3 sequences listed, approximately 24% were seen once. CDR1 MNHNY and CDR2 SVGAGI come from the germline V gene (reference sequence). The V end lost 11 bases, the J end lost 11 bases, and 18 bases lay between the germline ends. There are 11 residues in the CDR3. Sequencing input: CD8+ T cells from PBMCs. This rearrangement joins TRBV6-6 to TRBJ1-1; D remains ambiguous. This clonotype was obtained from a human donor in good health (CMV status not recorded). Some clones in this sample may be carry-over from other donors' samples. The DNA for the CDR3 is TGTGCCGTAGCAGGTTGGGGATTCGCTTTCTTT. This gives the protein CAVAGWGFAFF.